Following are 7 T cell receptor beta chains from one sample sequenced in a study of cytomegalovirus exposure and HLA in healthy donors. Use of 60 Vbeta and 13 Jbeta primers characterized the PCR. Method: immunoSEQ multiplex PCR; TCRdb's copy keeps in-frame clones and lacks some. Found here are roughly 180,000 clones, around four fifths of them singletons; the top ten hold 4.8%. Material for sequencing was PBMCs. Receptors originate from a girl between 10 and 17 years old in good health and CMV-seropositive.

The chain is built from TRBV6-4 and TRBJ2-7; 9 nucleotides agree with TRBD1. V lost 5 bases and J lost 7; bases outside the gene matches: 6. This CDR3 has 13 amino acids. Germline loops: CDR1 MRHNA, CDR2 SNTAGT. As DNA, the CDR3 is TGTGCCAGCAGTCCGGGACAGGGTGAGGAGCAGTACTTC. It translates to CASSPGQGEEQYF.

This clone was found once. The V gene is TRBV27, the J gene TRBJ1-2; tentatively, D is TRBD1 (6 bases). This CDR3 is 16 amino acids long. Germline CDR1 MNHEY, CDR2 SMNVEV (reference sequence). The ends were cut back, 3 bases at V and 2 bases at J, with 16 bases in the middle. This CDR3 is CASSFGGARSNYGYTF. CDR3 DNA: TGTGCCAGCAGTTTTGGGGGGGCACGGTCAAACTATGGCTACACCTTC.

The rearrangement joins TRBV7-2 to TRBJ1-1, with D perhaps TRBD1 (5 bases). Germline values: CDR1 SGHTA, CDR2 FQGNSA. Trimming took 1 base from V and 11 from J, leaving 14 bases between them. The CDR3 is made up of 13 amino acids. The CDR3 spells CASSLVGGDQAFF. The CDR3 DNA is TGTGCCAGCAGCTTAGTGGGGGGGGATCAGGCTTTCTTT.

The chain carries TRBV2 and TRBJ2-5; TRBD1 might be the D (5 bases). Trimming stripped 7 bases from V and 2 bases from J, with 11 bases between. CDR3 length equals 13 residues. Germline lookup yields CDR1 SNHLY and CDR2 FYNNEI. Here the CDR3 DNA reads TGTGCCAGCACAGGGTCCCAACAAGAGACCCAGTACTTC. The encoded protein is CASTGSQQETQYF.

This chain uses TRBV11-2 with TRBJ2-7; unclear D gene. The V and J ends lost 5 bases and 0 bases respectively, with 11 bases between them. The CDR3 extends over 14 amino acids. Germline CDR1 reads SGHAT; CDR2 reads FQNNGV. The CDR3 is CASSPSWASYEQYF. Here the CDR3 DNA reads TGTGCCAGCAGCCCCTCGTGGGCCTCCTACGAGCAGTACTTC.

The gene calls are TRBV10-3 and TRBJ1-1; unclear D gene. The germline V gene has CDR1 ENHRY and CDR2 SYGVKD. The CDR3 is made up of 13 amino acids. V lost 4 bases and J lost 5, with 11 bases in between. The CDR3 coding sequence is TGTGCCATCAGTGGGAAGTTGGAGACTGAAGCTTTCTTT. This sequence encodes CAISGKLETEAFF.

The chain recombines TRBV7-2 with TRBJ2-2; TRBD2 matches 11 bases. CDR1 is SGHTA and CDR2 is FQGNSA in the germline V gene. The CDR3 has 15 amino acids. The ends lost 5 bases at V and 4 bases at J; junction bases unmatched: 3. CDR3 in amino acids: CASSGSGGATGELFF. The CDR3 DNA reads TGTGCCAGCAGCGGTAGCGGGGGGGCCACCGGGGAGCTGTTTTTT. Full variable domain (remainder filled in from reference TRBV7-2 and TRBJ2-2): GAGVSQSPSNKVTEKGKDVELRCDPISGHTALYWYRQSLGQGLEFLIYFQGNSAPDKSGLPSDRFSAERTGGSVSTLTIQRTQQEDSAVYLCASSGSGGATGELFFGEGSRLTVL.